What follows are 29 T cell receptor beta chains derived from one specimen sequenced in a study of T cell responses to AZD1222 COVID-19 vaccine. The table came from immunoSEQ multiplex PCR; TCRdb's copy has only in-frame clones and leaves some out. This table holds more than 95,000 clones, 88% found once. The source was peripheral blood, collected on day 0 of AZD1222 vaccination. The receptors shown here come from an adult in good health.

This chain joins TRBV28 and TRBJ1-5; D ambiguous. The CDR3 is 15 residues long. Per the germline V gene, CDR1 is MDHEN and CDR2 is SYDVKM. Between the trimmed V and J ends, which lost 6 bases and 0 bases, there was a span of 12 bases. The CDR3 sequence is CASSSGLYSNQPQHF. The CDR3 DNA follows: TGTGCCAGCAGCTCCGGGCTGTATAGCAATCAGCCCCAGCATTTT.

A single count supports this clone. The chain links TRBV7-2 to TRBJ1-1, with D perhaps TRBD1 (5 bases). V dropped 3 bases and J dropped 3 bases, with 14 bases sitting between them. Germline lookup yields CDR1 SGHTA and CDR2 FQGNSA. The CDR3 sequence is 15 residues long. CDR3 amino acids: CASSFGGVSDTEAFF. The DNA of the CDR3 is TGTGCCAGCAGCTTTGGGGGGGTATCGGACACTGAAGCTTTCTTT.

CDR3 coding DNA: TGTGCCAGCAGTGAGGGTGGTGGAGTGAACGAGCAGTACTTC. Amino acid sequence: CASSEGGGVNEQYF. The chain links TRBV2 to TRBJ2-7; D remains ambiguous. There are 14 residues in the CDR3. Germline CDR1 and CDR2: SNHLY and FYNNEI. V lost 3 bases and J 5 bases, leaving 14 bases between the germline ends.

CDR3 residues: CASSPYTTGATRYF. The CDR3 DNA follows: TGTGCCAGCAGTCCTTACACTACCGGGGCCACTCGGTACTTC. The chain combines TRBV28 with TRBJ2-4; D could derive from TRBD1 or TRBD2 (5 bases each). Germline CDR1 reads MDHEN; CDR2 reads SYDVKM. V lost 5 bases and J lost 15, with 23 bases in between. The CDR3 spans 14 residues.

In DNA, the CDR3 is TGTGCCTGGAGTGTAAGGGGCCTAGGAAACACCATATATTTT. As protein: CAWSVRGLGNTIYF. The J gene is TRBJ1-3, the V gene TRBV30; the D gene is possibly TRBD1 (5 bases). V was trimmed by 0 bases and J by 4 bases, leaving 10 bases between them. This CDR3 comprises 14 residues. The germline V gene has CDR1 GTSNPN and CDR2 SVGIG (reference sequence).

CDR3 in amino acids: CANRGDSEAFF. The CDR3 nucleotides are TGTGCCAACAGAGGGGATAGTGAAGCTTTCTTT. V gene TRBV2 combines with J gene TRBJ1-1; possibly TRBD1 for D (5 bases). The CDR3 consists of 11 residues. In germline, CDR1 is SNHLY, CDR2 FYNNEI. The V gene lost 10 bases and the J gene lost 7 bases, with 13 bases spanning the gap.

The CDR3 bases are TGTGCCAGTAGCCGGGGGCTAGCGGCTACGTTGGGGCAGTTCTTC. It specifies CASSRGLAATLGQFF. The rearrangement uses TRBV19 and TRBJ2-1, with D maybe TRBD2 (7 bases). The ends were cut back, 6 bases at V and 12 bases at J, with 24 bases in the middle. This CDR3 is 15 amino acids long. Germline CDR1 LNHDA, CDR2 SQIVND (reference sequence).

The CDR3 DNA reads as TGTGCCAGCAGTTTAATCGGCGGGAGAGCAGATACGCAGTATTTT. This encodes CASSLIGGRADTQYF. The chain carries TRBV27 and TRBJ2-3, with 7 bases identical to TRBD2. Germline CDR1 reads MNHEY; CDR2 reads SMNVEV (reference sequence). The CDR3 totals 15 residues. After removal of 2 bases from V and 4 bases from J, the junction contained 6 bases not matched to a gene.

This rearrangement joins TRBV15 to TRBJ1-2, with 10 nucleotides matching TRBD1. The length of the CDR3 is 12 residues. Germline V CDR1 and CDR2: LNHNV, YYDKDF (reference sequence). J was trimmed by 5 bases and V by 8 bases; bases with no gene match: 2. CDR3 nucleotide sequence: TGTGCCACCTTGGACAGGGGGTATGGCTACACCTTC. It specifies CATLDRGYGYTF.

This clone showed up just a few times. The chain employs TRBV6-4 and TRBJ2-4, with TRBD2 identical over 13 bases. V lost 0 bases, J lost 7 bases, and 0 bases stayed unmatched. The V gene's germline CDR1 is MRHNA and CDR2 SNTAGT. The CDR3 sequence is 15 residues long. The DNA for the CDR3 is TGTGCCAGCAGTGACTCGACTAGCGGGGGGAACATTCAGTACTTC. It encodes CASSDSTSGGNIQYF.

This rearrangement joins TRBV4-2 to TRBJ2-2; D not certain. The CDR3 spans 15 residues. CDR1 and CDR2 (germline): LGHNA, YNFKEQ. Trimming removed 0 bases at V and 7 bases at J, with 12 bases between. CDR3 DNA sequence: TGTGCCAGCAGCCAAGAATATGAGCGAGGCGGGGAGCTGTTTTTT. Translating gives CASSQEYERGGELFF.

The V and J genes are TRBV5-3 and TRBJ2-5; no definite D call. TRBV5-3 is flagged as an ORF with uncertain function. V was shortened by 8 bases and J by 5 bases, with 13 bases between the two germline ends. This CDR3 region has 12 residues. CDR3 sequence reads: CASPGLGETQYF. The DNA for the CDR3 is TGTGCCAGCCCGGGCCTAGGGGAGACCCAGTACTTC.

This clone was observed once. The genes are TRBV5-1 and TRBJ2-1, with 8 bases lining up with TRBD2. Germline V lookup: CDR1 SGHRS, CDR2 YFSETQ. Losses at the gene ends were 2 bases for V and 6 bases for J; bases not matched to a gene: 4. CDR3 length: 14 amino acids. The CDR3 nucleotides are TGCGCCAGCAGCTTAGCGGGAGCTCTCAATGAGCAGTTCTTC. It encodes CASSLAGALNEQFF.

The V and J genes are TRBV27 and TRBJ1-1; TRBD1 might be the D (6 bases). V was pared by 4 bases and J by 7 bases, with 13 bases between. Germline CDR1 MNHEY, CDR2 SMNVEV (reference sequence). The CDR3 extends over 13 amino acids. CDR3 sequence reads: CASSSQGQSEAFF. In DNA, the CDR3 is TGTGCCAGCAGTTCTCAAGGACAGAGTGAAGCTTTCTTT.

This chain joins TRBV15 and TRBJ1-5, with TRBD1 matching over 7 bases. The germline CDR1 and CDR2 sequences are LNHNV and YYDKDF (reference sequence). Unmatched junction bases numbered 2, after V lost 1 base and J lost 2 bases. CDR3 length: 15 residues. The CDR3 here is CATSRGDRGNQPQHF. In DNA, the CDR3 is TGTGCCACCAGCAGAGGAGACAGGGGCAATCAGCCCCAGCATTTT. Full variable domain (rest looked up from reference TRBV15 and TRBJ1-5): DAMVIQNPRYQVTQFGKPVTLSCSQTLNHNVMYWYQQKSSQAPKLLFHYYDKDFNNEADTPDNFQSRRPNTSFCFLDIRSPGLGDTAMYLCATSRGDRGNQPQHFGDGTRLSIL.

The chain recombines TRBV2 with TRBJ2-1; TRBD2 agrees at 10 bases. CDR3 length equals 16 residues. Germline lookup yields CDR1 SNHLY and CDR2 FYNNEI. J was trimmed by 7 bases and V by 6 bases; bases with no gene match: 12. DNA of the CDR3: TGTGCCAGCAGCAGCGGGGGGGCGACTGGTCGGAATGAGCAGTTCTTC. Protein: CASSSGGATGRNEQFF.

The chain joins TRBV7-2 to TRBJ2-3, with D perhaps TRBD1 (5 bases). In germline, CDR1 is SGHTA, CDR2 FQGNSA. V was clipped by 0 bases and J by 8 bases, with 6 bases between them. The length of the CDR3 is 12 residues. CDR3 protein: CASSLAQGTQYF. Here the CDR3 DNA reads TGTGCCAGCAGCTTAGCGCAGGGTACGCAGTATTTT.

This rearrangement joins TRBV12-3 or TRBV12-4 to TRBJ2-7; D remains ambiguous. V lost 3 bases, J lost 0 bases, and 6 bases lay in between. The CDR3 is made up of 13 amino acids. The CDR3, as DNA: TGTGCCAGCAGTTTGGAACCCTCCTACGAGCAGTACTTC. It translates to CASSLEPSYEQYF.

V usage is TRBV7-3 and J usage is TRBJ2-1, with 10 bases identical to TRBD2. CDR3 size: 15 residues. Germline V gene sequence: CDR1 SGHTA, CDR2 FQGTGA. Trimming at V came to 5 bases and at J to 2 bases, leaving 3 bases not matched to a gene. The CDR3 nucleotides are TGTGCCAGCAGCCCTAGCGGGGGCCCCTACAATGAGCAGTTCTTC. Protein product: CASSPSGGPYNEQFF. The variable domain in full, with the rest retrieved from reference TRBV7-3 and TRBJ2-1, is GAGVSQTPSNKVTEKGKYVELRCDPISGHTALYWYRQSLGQGPEFLIYFQGTGAADDSGLPNDRFFAVRPEGSVSTLKIQRTERGDSAVYLCASSPSGGPYNEQFFGPGTRLTVL.

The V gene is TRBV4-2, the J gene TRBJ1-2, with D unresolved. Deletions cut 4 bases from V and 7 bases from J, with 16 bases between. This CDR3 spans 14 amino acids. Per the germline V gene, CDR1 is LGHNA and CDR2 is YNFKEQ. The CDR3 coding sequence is TGTGCCAGCAGCCCCGAGAGGCAGATTCGTGGCTACACCTTC. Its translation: CASSPERQIRGYTF.

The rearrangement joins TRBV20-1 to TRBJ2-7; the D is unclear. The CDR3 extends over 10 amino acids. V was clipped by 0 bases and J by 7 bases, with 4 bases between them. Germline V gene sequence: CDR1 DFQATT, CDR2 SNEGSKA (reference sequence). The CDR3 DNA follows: TGCAGTGCTAGAGATCGAGAGCAGTACTTC. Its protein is CSARDREQYF.

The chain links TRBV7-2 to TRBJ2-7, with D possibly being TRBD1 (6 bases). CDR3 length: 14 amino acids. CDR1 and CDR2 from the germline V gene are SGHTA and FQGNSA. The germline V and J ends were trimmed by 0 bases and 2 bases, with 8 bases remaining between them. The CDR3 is CASSLARTAYEQYF. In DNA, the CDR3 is TGTGCCAGCAGCTTAGCGAGGACAGCCTACGAGCAGTACTTC.

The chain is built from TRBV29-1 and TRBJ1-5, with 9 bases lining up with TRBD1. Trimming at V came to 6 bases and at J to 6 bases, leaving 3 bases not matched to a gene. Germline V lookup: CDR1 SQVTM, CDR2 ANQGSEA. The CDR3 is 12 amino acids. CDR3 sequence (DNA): TGCAGCGTGGGACAGGGACGTCAGCCCCAGCATTTT. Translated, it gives CSVGQGRQPQHF.

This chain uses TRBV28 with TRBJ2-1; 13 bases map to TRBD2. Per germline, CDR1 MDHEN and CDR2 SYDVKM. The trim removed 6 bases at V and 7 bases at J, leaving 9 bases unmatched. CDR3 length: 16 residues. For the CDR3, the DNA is TGTGCCAGCAGCTCTCATGGACTAGCGGGAGTGAATGAGCAGTTCTTC. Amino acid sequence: CASSSHGLAGVNEQFF.

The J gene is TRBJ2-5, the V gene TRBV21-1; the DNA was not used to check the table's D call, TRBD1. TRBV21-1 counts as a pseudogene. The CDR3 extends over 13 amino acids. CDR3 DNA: TGTGCCAGCAGCAAAGGACAGCGAGAGACCCAGTACTTC. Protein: CASSKGQRETQYF.

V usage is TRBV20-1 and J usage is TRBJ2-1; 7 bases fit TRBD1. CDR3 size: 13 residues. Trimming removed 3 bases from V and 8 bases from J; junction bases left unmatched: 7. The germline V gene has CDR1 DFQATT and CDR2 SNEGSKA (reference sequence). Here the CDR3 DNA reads TGCAGTGCTAGTCCACAGGGGCGGGATGAGCAGTTCTTC. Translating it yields CSASPQGRDEQFF.

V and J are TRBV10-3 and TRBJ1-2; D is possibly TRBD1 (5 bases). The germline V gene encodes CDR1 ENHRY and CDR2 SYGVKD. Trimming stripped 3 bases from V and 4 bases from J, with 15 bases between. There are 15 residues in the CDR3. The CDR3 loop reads CAISDPGRPLYGYTF. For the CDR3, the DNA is TGTGCCATCAGTGACCCGGGACGCCCACTCTATGGCTACACCTTC.

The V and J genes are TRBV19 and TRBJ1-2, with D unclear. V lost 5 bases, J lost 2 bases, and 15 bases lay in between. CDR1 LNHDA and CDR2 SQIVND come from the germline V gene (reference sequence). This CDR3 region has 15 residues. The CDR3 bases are TGTGCCAGTAGTCATCATAAAAGGGAGAACTATGGCTACACCTTC. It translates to CASSHHKRENYGYTF.

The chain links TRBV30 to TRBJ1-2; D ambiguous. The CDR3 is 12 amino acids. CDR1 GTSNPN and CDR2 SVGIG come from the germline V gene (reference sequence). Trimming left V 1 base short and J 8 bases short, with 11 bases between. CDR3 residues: CAWSGSREGYTF. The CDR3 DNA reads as TGTGCCTGGAGTGGGTCGCGCGAGGGCTACACCTTC.